This T cell receptor (beta chain) was observed in a study of cytotoxic CD8 clonotypes in ibrutinib-treated CLL. The wider study: Investigators reported about 25 partial and 2 complete responses; after median about 74 months, approximately 15 patients remained remitted and approximately twelve progressed. Timing of response sample collection was a median roughly twelve months after treatment start, with a range of 6 to 36.

General study findings and limits: While tracking circulating CD8+ T-cell counts, baseline clonality exceeded that of age-matched healthy donors.

The CDR3 has 13 residues. Per the germline V gene, CDR1 is MNHEY and CDR2 is SVGAGI. V was clipped by 6 bases and J by 7 bases; unmatched bases: 6. Clones were sequenced by immunoSEQ multiplex PCR, and TCRdb holds only the in-frame ones, with some missing. The data hold 25,000 to 30,000 clones, with 65% to 90% observed a single time. Remarks on this clone: Its antigen is not identified.

The genes are TRBV6-5 and TRBJ2-7; 10 positions agree with TRBD2. The TCR comes from a human donor with chronic lymphocytic leukemia. The material was PBMCs, obtained after 24 months of ibrutinib treatment. The CDR3 sequence is CASRLAGALEQYF. The CDR3 nucleotides are TGTGCCAGCAGGCTAGCGGGGGCCCTTGAGCAGTACTTC.